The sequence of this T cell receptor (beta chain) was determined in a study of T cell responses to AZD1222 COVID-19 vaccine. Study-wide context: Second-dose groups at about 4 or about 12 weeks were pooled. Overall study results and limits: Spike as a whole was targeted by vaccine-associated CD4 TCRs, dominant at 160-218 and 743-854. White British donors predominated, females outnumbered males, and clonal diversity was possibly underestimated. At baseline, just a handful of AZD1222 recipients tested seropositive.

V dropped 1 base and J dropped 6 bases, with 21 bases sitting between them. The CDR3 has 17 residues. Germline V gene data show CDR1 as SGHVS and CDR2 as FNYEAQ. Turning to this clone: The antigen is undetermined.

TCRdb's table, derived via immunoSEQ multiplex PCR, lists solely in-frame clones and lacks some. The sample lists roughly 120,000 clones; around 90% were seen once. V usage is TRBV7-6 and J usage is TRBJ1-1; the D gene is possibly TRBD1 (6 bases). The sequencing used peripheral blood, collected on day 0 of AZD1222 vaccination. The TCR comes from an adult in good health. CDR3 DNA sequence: TGTGCCAGCAGCTTAGGGGGGGGGCGAGGTATAGTCCCTGAAGCTTTCTTT. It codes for CASSLGGGRGIVPEAFF.